A single sample is the source of the 6 T cell receptor beta chains below, sequenced in a study of beta chain features in type 1 diabetes. Study-wide findings and caveats: TCRB CDR3 length was moderately but significantly reduced in all four CD4+ subsets of Type 1 diabetes patients.

Since all of the isolated RNA was reverse transcribed, expressed TCRB transcripts were what got sequenced. The table came from immunoSEQ multiplex PCR; TCRdb's copy has only in-frame clones and leaves some out. Here the sample spans a few hundred thousand clones, 15% to 20% being singletons. These receptors have no known antigen. Sequencing was performed on naive CD4+ T cells from blood. Receptors originate from a man aged 25-40 years with type 1 diabetes.

V gene TRBV5-4 combines with J gene TRBJ2-5; D is possibly TRBD1 (5 bases). This CDR3 region has 15 residues. Germline V CDR1 and CDR2: SGHNT, YYREEE (reference sequence). The V end lost 3 bases, the J end lost 0 bases, and 12 bases lay between the germline ends. CDR3 region: CASSYKTEYQETQYF. In nucleotides, the CDR3 is TGTGCCAGCAGCTATAAGACAGAGTACCAAGAGACCCAGTACTTC.

The sample holds a few counts of this clone. This chain uses TRBV4-2 with TRBJ2-3; 7 bases line up with TRBD2. From germline, CDR1 is LGHNA and CDR2 YNFKEQ. V dropped 7 bases and J dropped 0; count of bases not matched to a gene: 7. The length of the CDR3 is 15 residues. CDR3 region: CASTTTSASTDTQYF. The CDR3 DNA reads TGTGCCAGCACAACTACTAGCGCTAGCACAGATACGCAGTATTTT.

This clone appeared once. The chain has TRBV25-1 and TRBJ1-4; the D is unclear. Per germline, CDR1 MGHDK and CDR2 SYGVNS. V was cut by 3 bases and J by 3 bases, with 11 bases left in between. The CDR3 is made up of 15 amino acids. CDR3 residues: CASSDTRGPNEKLFF. The CDR3 DNA reads as TGTGCCAGCAGTGACACTCGTGGACCTAATGAAAAACTGTTTTTT.

This rearrangement joins TRBV28 to TRBJ2-7; no firm D call. V lost 6 bases to trimming and J lost 6 bases, with 12 bases between them. This CDR3 comprises 12 residues. Looked up from germline, CDR1 is MDHEN and CDR2 is SYDVKM. Written as DNA, the CDR3 is TGTGCCAGCAGCCTTTTGCGCTCCGAGCAGTACTTC. Protein: CASSLLRSEQYF.

This clone has more than one count but fewer than ten. The chain recombines TRBV29-1 with TRBJ1-3; D is uncertain. This CDR3 is built from 14 residues. The germline gives CDR1 SQVTM, CDR2 ANQGSEA. Trimming removed 5 bases from V and 4 bases from J, with 15 bases in between. DNA of the CDR3: TGCAGCGTTCGAGGCGGCAAATCCGGAAACACCATATATTTT. It codes for CSVRGGKSGNTIYF.

This clone was seen only a few times. The chain links TRBV4-1 to TRBJ2-5, with D tentatively TRBD2 (5 bases). This CDR3 has 14 residues. V shed 3 bases and J shed 2 bases, with 10 bases lying between them. Per the germline V gene, CDR1 is MGHRA and CDR2 is YSYEKL. CDR3 region: CASSQSSLQETQYF. In DNA form, the CDR3 reads TGCGCCAGCAGCCAGTCTAGCCTTCAAGAGACCCAGTACTTC.